The clone carrying this T cell receptor (beta chain) showed up many times. The antigen is unknown. Germline CDR1 SNHLY, CDR2 FYNNEI. Trimming removed 1 base from V and 1 base from J, with 11 bases in between. The CDR3 has 16 amino acids. The sample comes from a study of CD8 T cells in ankylosing spondylitis. Broader study findings: Reactive arthritis synovial fluid and blood were previously reported to contain some motif variants. What appeared characteristic of ankylosing spondylitis blood was a TCR beta motif of eight highly homologous variants.

The authors made TCR beta libraries by quantitative 5'-RACE with molecular barcodes. TCRdb re-derived calls from the 5' RACE reads in MiXCR, one entry per CDR3 protein. The table lists some 240,000 distinct CDR3 sequences, 15% to 20% of them singletons, with around 33% in the top ten. The chain combines TRBV2 with TRBJ2-4; D uncertain. This receptor was obtained from a male donor with ankylosing spondylitis or in good health (not recorded which). The sequencing input was blood, either unsorted or a sorted T cell fraction (not recorded which). CDR3 in amino acids: CASSEVMSWAKNIQYF. The CDR3 DNA follows: TGTGCCAGCAGTGAAGTAATGTCTTGGGCCAAAAACATTCAGTACTTC.